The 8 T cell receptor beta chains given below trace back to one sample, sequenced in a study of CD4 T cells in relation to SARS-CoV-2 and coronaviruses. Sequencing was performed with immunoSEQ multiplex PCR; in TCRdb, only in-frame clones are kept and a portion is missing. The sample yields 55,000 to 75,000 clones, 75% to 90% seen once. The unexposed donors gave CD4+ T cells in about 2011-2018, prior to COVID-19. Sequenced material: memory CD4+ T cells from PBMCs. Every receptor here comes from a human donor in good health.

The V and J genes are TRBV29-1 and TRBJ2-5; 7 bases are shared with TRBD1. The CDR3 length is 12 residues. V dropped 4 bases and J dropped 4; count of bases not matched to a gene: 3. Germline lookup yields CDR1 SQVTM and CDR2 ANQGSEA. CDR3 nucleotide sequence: TGCAGCGTTGCCAGGGGGAGAGAGACCCAGTACTTC. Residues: CSVARGRETQYF.

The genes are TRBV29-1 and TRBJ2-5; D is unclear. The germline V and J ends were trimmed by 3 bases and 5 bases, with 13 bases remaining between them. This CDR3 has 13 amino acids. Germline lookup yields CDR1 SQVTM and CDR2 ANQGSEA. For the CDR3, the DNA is TGCAGCGTTGACGCGTGGGGTGGGGAGACCCAGTACTTC. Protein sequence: CSVDAWGGETQYF.

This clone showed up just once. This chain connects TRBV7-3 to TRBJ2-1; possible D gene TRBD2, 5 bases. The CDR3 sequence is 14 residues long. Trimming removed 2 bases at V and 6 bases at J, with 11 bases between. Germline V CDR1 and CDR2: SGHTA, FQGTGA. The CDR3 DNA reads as TGTGCCAGCAGCTTAGGGCTAGCCAGCAATGAGCAGTTCTTC. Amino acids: CASSLGLASNEQFF.

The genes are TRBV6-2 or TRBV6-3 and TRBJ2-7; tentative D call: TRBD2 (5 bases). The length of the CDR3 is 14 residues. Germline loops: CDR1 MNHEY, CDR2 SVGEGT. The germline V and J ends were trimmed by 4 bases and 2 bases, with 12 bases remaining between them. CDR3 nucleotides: TGTGCCAGCAGTTCACTAGGGCTTACCTACGAGCAGTACTTC. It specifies CASSSLGLTYEQYF.

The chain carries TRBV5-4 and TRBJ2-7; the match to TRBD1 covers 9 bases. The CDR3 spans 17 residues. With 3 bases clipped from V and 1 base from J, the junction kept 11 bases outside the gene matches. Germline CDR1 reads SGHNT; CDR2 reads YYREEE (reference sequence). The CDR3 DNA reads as TGTGCCAGCAGCTCAGGGAGGGCCGGGACAGGGTCCTACGAGCAGTACTTC. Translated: CASSSGRAGTGSYEQYF.

CDR3 bases: TGTGCCAGCAGCAAAGTTGTAAGCAGAGCGGAGACCCAGTACTTC. It yields the protein CASSKVVSRAETQYF. The rearrangement links TRBV21-1 to TRBJ2-5; the DNA was not used to check the table's D call, TRBD2. TRBV21-1 is a pseudogene locus. The CDR3 consists of 15 residues.

The CDR3 loop reads CASSYLYGMGRDEQFF. CDR3 in DNA: TGTGCCAGCAGTTACCTGTACGGGATGGGCAGGGATGAGCAGTTCTTC. V gene TRBV6-2 or TRBV6-3 combines with J gene TRBJ2-1, with D possibly called TRBD1 or TRBD2 (5 bases each). With 2 bases removed from V and 8 bases from J, the gap between germline ends came to 19 bases. The CDR3 has 16 amino acids. Looked up from germline, CDR1 is MNHEY and CDR2 is SVGEGT.

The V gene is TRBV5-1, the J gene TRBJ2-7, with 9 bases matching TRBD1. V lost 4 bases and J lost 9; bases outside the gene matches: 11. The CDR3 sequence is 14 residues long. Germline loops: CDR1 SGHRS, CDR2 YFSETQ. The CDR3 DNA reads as TGCGCCAGCAGCCCCCGGGACAGGGTTTCAGTGCAGTACTTC. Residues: CASSPRDRVSVQYF.